This T cell receptor (beta chain) was found in a study of radiotherapy plus CTLA-4 blockade in lung cancer. Study outcomes and limitations: Early blood T cell clone dynamics, with interferon-beta, were reported to best predict response. The study found tumor-derived TCR clones expanded in blood after radiotherapy plus ipilimumab.

Germline V gene sequence: CDR1 MNHEY, CDR2 SMNVEV (reference sequence). The V segment lost 4 bases and the J segment 4 bases; nucleotides outside the gene matches: 7. This CDR3 region has 15 residues. Only in-frame clones appear in the TCRdb table, and some are missing; sequencing was by immunoSEQ multiplex PCR. The sample includes some 37,000 clones, 55% to 75% of them seen just once. As for this clone: The antigen is not known.

The study gave focal radiation plus ipilimumab CTLA-4 blockade to patients with chemo-refractory metastatic non-small-cell lung cancer. The receptor was isolated from a human donor with non-small cell lung cancer who had stable disease on radiotherapy plus ipilimumab. The genes are TRBV27 and TRBJ2-5; TRBD2 aligns across 9 bases. The material was peripheral blood, obtained from a patient treated with radiotherapy plus ipilimumab. CDR3 coding DNA: TGTGCCAGCAGTTGGTGGGGCGGGGGGGCAGAGACCCAGTACTTC. Translating it yields CASSWWGGGAETQYF.